The 10 T cell receptor beta chains below were found in one sample sequenced in a study of cytomegalovirus exposure and HLA in healthy donors. PCR employed 60 Vbeta and 13 Jbeta primers. TCRdb's table, derived via immunoSEQ multiplex PCR, lists solely in-frame clones and lacks some. The profile shows about 83,000 clones, around 81% of them singletons. The material sequenced was PBMCs. Every receptor here comes from a woman aged 30 to 39 in good health and CMV-seronegative.

The chain carries TRBV19 and TRBJ2-7; a weak D match, TRBD1 (6 bases). The CDR3 spans 14 residues. Germline V gene lookup returns CDR1 LNHDA and CDR2 SQIVND (reference sequence). V dropped 3 bases and J dropped 5 bases, with 14 bases sitting between them. Here the CDR3 reads CASSIGGYMDEQYF. In DNA form, the CDR3 reads TGTGCCAGTAGTATTGGGGGCTACATGGACGAGCAGTACTTC. The variable domain in full, completed from reference TRBV19 and TRBJ2-7, reads DGGITQSPKYLFRKEGQNVTLSCEQNLNHDAMYWYRQDPGQGLRLIYYSQIVNDFQKGDIAEGYSVSREKKESFPLTVTSAQKNPTAFYLCASSIGGYMDEQYFGPGTRLTVT.

The chain couples TRBV5-1 to TRBJ2-3; 8 nucleotides agree with TRBD2. There are 14 residues in the CDR3. Germline V CDR1 and CDR2: SGHRS, YFSETQ. With 6 bases clipped from V and 0 bases from J, the junction kept 3 bases outside the gene matches. The CDR3 DNA follows: TGCGCCAGCAACAGCGGGAGTAGCACAGATACGCAGTATTTT. It translates to CASNSGSSTDTQYF.

The V call is TRBV5-1, the J call TRBJ2-1; D unclear. Germline CDR1 is SGHRS and CDR2 is YFSETQ. Trimming cost V 3 bases and J 0 bases, with 7 bases left between them. This CDR3 has 14 residues. CDR3 region: CASSSHSSYNEQFF. The DNA of the CDR3 is TGCGCCAGCAGCTCGCACAGCTCCTACAATGAGCAGTTCTTC.

This clone was seen a few times. This sequence joins TRBV2 and TRBJ1-1, with D possibly TRBD1 on 6 matching bases. Trimming took 4 bases from V and 1 from J, leaving 10 bases between them. The CDR3 covers 14 residues. The germline V gene has CDR1 SNHLY and CDR2 FYNNEI. CDR3 bases: TGTGCCAGCAGTGTCAGGACAGAGAACACTGAAGCTTTCTTT. It translates to CASSVRTENTEAFF.

The chain is built from TRBV7-9 and TRBJ2-2, with D perhaps TRBD2 (5 bases). Germline CDR1 and CDR2: SEHNR and FQNEAQ (reference sequence). The CDR3 contains 15 residues. V shed 5 bases and J shed 7 bases, with 17 bases lying between them. CDR3 nucleotide sequence: TGTGCCAGCAGCCGATCGAGGCCACGGGGCGGGGAGCTGTTTTTT. It translates to CASSRSRPRGGELFF. Full variable domain (rest looked up from reference TRBV7-9 and TRBJ2-2): DTGVSQNPRHKITKRGQNVTFRCDPISEHNRLYWYRQTLGQGPEFLTYFQNEAQLEKSRLLSDRFSAERPKGSFSTLEIQRTEQGDSAMYLCASSRSRPRGGELFFGEGSRLTVL.

V is TRBV7-9 and J is TRBJ1-1; D gene ambiguous. The V gene lost 5 bases and the J gene lost 1 base, with 17 bases spanning the gap. CDR3 length: 16 residues. Germline loops: CDR1 SEHNR, CDR2 FQNEAQ (reference sequence). CDR3 bases: TGTGCCAGCAGCCCCCTAGGCGCGGGCCCGAACACTGAAGCTTTCTTT. It encodes CASSPLGAGPNTEAFF.

This clone was observed a single time. This chain links TRBV27 with TRBJ2-3; D is uncertain. Germline-derived CDR1 and CDR2 are MNHEY and SMNVEV (reference sequence). Between the trimmed V and J ends, which lost 5 bases and 0 bases, there was a span of 3 bases. This CDR3 contains 12 residues. The CDR3, as DNA: TGTGCCAGCAGTCCTAGCACAGATACGCAGTATTTT. As protein: CASSPSTDTQYF.

The V gene is TRBV4-2, the J gene TRBJ2-6, with D perhaps TRBD2 (7 bases). The length of the CDR3 is 16 residues. Germline values: CDR1 LGHNA, CDR2 YNFKEQ. Trimming pared 1 base from V and 2 bases from J, leaving 9 bases between. CDR3 DNA sequence: TGTGCCAGCAGCCAAGGAGGGGGGGCTGGGGCCAACGTCCTGACTTTC. Translating gives CASSQGGGAGANVLTF.

The chain couples TRBV30 to TRBJ1-2; no clear D. Per germline, CDR1 GTSNPN and CDR2 SVGIG (reference sequence). The length of the CDR3 is 10 residues. Trimming took off 3 bases at V and 8 bases at J, with 7 bases between the two ends. CDR3 DNA: TGTGCCTGGAGAGAGTACGGCTACACCTTC. This gives the protein CAWREYGYTF.

The chain links TRBV2 to TRBJ2-5; 12 bases line up with TRBD2. The CDR3 consists of 15 residues. The V and J ends lost 4 bases and 2 bases, in that order; junction bases with no gene match: 2. Germline V gene data show CDR1 as SNHLY and CDR2 as FYNNEI. CDR3 bases: TGTGCCAGCAGTGCACTAGCGGGAGGACAAGAGACCCAGTACTTC. Amino acids: CASSALAGGQETQYF. The full variable domain, in which reference TRBV2 and TRBJ2-5 provide the parts outside the CDR3, is EPEVTQTPSHQVTQMGQEVILRCVPISNHLYFYWYRQILGQKVEFLVSFYNNEISEKSEIFDDQFSVERPDGSNFTLKIRSTKLEDSAMYFCASSALAGGQETQYFGPGTRLLVL.